These 2 T cell receptor beta chains share one sample of origin, sequenced in a study of T cell responses to AZD1222 COVID-19 vaccine. TCRdb's table, derived via immunoSEQ multiplex PCR, lists solely in-frame clones and lacks some. The data hold 150,000 to 200,000 clones, with 75% to 90% observed a single time. Specimen: peripheral blood, collected on day 0 of MenACWY control vaccination. Receptor source: an adult in good health.

This chain joins TRBV7-2 and TRBJ1-4, with TRBD1 as a possible D gene (5 bases). The CDR3 is made up of 12 amino acids. With 5 bases removed from V and 8 bases from J, the gap between germline ends came to 9 bases. Germline V gene sequence: CDR1 SGHTA, CDR2 FQGNSA. This CDR3 is CASSRQREKLFF. The DNA of the CDR3 is TGTGCCAGCAGCCGACAGCGAGAAAAACTGTTTTTT. The full variable domain, rest sourced from reference TRBV7-2 and TRBJ1-4, is GAGVSQSPSNKVTEKGKDVELRCDPISGHTALYWYRQSLGQGLEFLIYFQGNSAPDKSGLPSDRFSAERTGGSVSTLTIQRTQQEDSAVYLCASSRQREKLFFGSGTQLSVL.

This sequence joins TRBV7-9 and TRBJ1-5; 10 bases are shared with TRBD1. From germline, CDR1 is SEHNR and CDR2 FQNEAQ (reference sequence). V trimming: 5 bases; J trimming: 2 bases; junction bases outside the gene matches: 3. CDR3 size: 15 residues. The CDR3 spells CASSPTGGGNQPQHF. The CDR3 coding sequence is TGTGCCAGCAGCCCGACAGGGGGCGGCAATCAGCCCCAGCATTTT.